Sequencing of this T cell receptor (beta chain) was carried out in a study of CDR3 diversity in severe acne. Germline-derived CDR1 and CDR2 are SGHVS and FNYEAQ. Trimming left V 5 bases short and J 6 bases short, with 14 bases between. The CDR3 is made up of 14 amino acids. Each CDR3 protein gets one entry after TCRdb re-called the PCR reads with MiXCR. The table has under 100,000 distinct CDR3 sequences, 48% seen once. This clonotype showed up many times. The receptor was isolated from a male donor in good health, serving as a control. The gene calls are TRBV7-6 and TRBJ1-5; D gene uncertain. The sequenced material came from blood. The CDR3 protein is CASSPSPGGQPQHF. The CDR3 DNA reads as TGTGCCAGCAGCCCCTCCCCGGGTGGTCAGCCCCAGCATTTT.